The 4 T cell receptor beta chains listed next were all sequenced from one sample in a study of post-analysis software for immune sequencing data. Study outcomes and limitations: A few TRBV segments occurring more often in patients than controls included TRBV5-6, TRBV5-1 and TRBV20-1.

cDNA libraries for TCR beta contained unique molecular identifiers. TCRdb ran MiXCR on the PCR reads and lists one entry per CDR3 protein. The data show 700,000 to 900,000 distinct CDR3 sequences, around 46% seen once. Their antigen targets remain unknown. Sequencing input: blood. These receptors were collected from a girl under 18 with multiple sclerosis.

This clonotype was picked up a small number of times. DNA of the CDR3: TGTGCCAGCCAACGTGGGGCAGCGGCAGATACGCAGTATTTT. Protein product: CASQRGAAADTQYF. The chain links TRBV6-5 to TRBJ2-3; D tentatively fits TRBD1 or TRBD2 (5 bases each). Trimming removed 8 bases from V and 4 bases from J, with 16 bases in between. CDR3 length equals 14 residues. Germline values: CDR1 MNHEY, CDR2 SVGAGI.

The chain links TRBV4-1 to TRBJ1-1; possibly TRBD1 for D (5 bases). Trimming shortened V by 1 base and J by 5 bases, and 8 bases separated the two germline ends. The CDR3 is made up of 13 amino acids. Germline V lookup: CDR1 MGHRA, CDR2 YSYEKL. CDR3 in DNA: TGCGCCAGCAGCCAAGGGGGCTGGACTGAAGCTTTCTTT. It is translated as CASSQGGWTEAFF.

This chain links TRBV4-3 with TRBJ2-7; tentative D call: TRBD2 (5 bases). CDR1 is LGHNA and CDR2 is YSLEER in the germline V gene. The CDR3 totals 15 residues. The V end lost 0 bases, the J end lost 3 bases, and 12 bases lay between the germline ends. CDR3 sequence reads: CASSQETFRDYEQYF. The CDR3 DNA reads TGCGCCAGCAGCCAAGAGACCTTTCGGGACTACGAGCAGTACTTC.

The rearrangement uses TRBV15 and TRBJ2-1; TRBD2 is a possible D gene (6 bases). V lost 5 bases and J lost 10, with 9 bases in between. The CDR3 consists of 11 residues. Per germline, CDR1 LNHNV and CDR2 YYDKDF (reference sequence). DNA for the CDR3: TGTGCCACCAGCCAACGGGGGGAGCAGTTCTTC. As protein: CATSQRGEQFF.